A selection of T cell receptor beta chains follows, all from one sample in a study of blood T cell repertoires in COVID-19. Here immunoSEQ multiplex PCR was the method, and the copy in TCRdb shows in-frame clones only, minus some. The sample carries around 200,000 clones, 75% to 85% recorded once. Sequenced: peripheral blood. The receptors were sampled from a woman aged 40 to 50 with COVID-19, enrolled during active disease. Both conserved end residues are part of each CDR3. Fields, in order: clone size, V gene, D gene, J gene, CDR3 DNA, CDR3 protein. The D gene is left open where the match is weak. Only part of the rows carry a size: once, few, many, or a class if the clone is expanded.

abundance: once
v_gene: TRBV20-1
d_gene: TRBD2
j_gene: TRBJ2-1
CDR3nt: TGCAGTGCTAGTAAAGCGGGAGGGCTTCCCTACAATGAGCAGTTCTTC
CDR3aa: CSASKAGGLPYNEQFF

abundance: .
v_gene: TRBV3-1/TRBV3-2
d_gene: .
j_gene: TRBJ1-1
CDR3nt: TGTGCCAGCAGCAAGCAGGTGAACACTGAAGCTTTCTTT
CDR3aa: CASSKQVNTEAFF

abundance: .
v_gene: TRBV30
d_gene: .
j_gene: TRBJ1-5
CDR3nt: TGTGCCTGGAGTGTCGTTACGGGAAATCAGCCCCAGCATTTT
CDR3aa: CAWSVVTGNQPQHF

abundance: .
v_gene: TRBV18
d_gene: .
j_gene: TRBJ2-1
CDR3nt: TGTGCCAGCTCACCCACCTCGGAGCACTATGAGCAGTTCTTC
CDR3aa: CASSPTSEHYEQFF

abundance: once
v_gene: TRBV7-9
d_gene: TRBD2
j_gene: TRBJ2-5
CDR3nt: TGTGCCAGCAGGGAACTAGCGGGGGAGACCCAGTACTTC
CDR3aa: CASRELAGETQYF

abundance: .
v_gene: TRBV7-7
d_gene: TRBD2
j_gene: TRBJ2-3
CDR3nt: TGTGCCAGCAGTCTAGCGGGAGGGCAGACAGATACGCAGTATTTT
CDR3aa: CASSLAGGQTDTQYF

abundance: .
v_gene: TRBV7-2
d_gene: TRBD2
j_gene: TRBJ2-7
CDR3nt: TGTGCCAGCAGCCCCTCGGGAGGGTACACCTACGAGCAGTACTTC
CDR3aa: CASSPSGGYTYEQYF

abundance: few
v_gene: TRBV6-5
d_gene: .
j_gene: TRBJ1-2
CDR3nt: TGTGCCAGCAGCTCCCCCCCCGGACAGTATGGCTACACCTTC
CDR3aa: CASSSPPGQYGYTF

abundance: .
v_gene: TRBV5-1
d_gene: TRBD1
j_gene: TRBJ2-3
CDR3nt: TGCGCCAGCAGCTGGGGACAGGGGGAAAGCACAGATACGCAGTATTTT
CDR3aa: CASSWGQGESTDTQYF

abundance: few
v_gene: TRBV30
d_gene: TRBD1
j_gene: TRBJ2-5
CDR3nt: TGTGCCTGGAATAAGGGGACAGGACAAGAGACCCAGTACTTC
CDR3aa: CAWNKGTGQETQYF

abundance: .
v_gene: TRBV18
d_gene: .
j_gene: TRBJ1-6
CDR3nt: TGTGCCAGCTCTCTCTTCACGTCTGGGGCGACTAATTCACCCCTCCACTTT
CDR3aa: CASSLFTSGATNSPLHF

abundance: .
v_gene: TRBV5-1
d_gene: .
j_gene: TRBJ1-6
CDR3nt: TGCGCCAGCACGTACTCGAGCTCCTATAATTCACCCCTCCACTTT
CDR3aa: CASTYSSSYNSPLHF

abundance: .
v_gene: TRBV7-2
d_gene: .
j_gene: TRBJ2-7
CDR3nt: TGTGCCAGCAGCTTAGACCTCGCGGGCGCCCTCTACTTC
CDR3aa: CASSLDLAGALYF

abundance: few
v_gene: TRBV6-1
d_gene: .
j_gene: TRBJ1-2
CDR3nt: TGTGCCAGCAGTGAACAGGCCACAGCTAACTATGGCTACACCTTC
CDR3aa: CASSEQATANYGYTF

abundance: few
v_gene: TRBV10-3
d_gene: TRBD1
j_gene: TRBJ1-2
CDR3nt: TGTGCCATCAGTGGAGTCAGGGGGGACTATGGCTACACCTTC
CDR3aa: CAISGVRGDYGYTF

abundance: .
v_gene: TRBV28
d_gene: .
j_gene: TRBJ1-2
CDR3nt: TGTGCCAGCAGTTTAGAACAGGGTAAGGGCTACACCTTC
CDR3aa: CASSLEQGKGYTF

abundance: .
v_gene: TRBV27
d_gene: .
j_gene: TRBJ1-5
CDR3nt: TGTGCCAGCAGTTTTAACCGCGGCAATCAGCCCCAGCATTTT
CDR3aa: CASSFNRGNQPQHF

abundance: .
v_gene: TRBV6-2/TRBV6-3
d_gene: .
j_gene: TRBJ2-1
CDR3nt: TGTGCCAGCAGTTACACGGATGAGCAGTTCTTC
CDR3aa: CASSYTDEQFF

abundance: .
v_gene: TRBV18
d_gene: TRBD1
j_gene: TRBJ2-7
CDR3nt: TGTGCCAGCTCACCCACGACAACCGGGACAGGGTCCTACGAGCAGTACTTC
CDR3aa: CASSPTTTGTGSYEQYF

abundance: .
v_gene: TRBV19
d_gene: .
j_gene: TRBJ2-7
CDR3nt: TGTGCCAGCGCCTTAAAACAGGCCGGGGGTCACGAGCAGTACTTC
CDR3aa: CASALKQAGGHEQYF

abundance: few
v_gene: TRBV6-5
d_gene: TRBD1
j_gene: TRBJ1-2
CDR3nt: TGTGCCAGCATCTTAGACAGGGGGCTTGGCTATGGCTACACCTTC
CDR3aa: CASILDRGLGYGYTF

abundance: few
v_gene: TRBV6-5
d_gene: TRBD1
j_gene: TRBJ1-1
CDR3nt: TGTGCCAGCAGTCTCAGGGGGAGGAACACTGAAGCTTTCTTT
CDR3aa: CASSLRGRNTEAFF

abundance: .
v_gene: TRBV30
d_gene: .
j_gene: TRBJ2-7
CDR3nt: TGTGCCTGGAGCCCAGACTACGAGCAGTACTTC
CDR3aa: CAWSPDYEQYF

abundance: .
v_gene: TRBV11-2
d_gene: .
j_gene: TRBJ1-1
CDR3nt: TGTGCCAGCAGCTTAGAGGTTTGGGGGCAGGGAGACCCTCTGAACACTGAAGCTTTCTTT
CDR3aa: CASSLEVWGQGDPLNTEAFF

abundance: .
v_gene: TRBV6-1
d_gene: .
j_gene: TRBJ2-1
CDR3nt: TGTGCCAGCAGTGACCCGGGGTCGACCTACAATGAGCAGTTCTTC
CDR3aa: CASSDPGSTYNEQFF

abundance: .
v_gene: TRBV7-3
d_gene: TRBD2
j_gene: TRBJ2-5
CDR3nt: TGTGCCAGCAGCTTAGGCCTAGCGGGCGACCAAGAGACCCAGTACTTC
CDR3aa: CASSLGLAGDQETQYF

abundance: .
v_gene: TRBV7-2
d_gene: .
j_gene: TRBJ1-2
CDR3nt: TGTGCCAGCAGCTGGGAAAGGAGGGATGGCTACACCTTC
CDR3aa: CASSWERRDGYTF

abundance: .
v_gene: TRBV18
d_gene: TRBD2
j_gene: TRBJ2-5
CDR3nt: TGTGCCAGCTCACCAGGGCGGGAGCAGGAGACCCAGTACTTC
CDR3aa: CASSPGREQETQYF

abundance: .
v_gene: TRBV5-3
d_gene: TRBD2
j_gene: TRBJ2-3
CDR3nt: TGTGCCAGAAGCTTGGCCCTCATCAGCGGGGGGGATGATACGCAGTATTTT
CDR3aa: CARSLALISGGDDTQYF

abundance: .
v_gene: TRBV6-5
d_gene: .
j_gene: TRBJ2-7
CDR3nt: TGTGCCAGCAGTTATTCCTACACAGGGCTAATCCACGAGCAGTACTTC
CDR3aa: CASSYSYTGLIHEQYF

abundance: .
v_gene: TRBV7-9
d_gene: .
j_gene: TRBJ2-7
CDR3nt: TGTGCCAGCGAAGCGGGCCGCGAGCAGTACTTC
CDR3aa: CASEAGREQYF

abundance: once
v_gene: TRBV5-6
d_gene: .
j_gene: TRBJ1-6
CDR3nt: TGTGCCAGCAGCTTGCTCCCTAACAGGGTATCAGGGAATTCACCCCTCCACTTT
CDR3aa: CASSLLPNRVSGNSPLHF

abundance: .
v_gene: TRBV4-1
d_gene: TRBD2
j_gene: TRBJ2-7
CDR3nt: TGCGCCAGCAGCCAAGAGGGGGCTAGCGGGTTCTACGAGCAGTACTTC
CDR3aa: CASSQEGASGFYEQYF

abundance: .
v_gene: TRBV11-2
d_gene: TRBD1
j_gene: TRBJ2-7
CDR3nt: TGTGCCAGCAGCTTAATGGGACAGGGTGCCTACGAGCAGTACTTC
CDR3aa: CASSLMGQGAYEQYF

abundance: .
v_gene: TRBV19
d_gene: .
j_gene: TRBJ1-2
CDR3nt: TGTGCCAGTAGTATAGGGGCACAATCTATAGATGGCTACACCTTC
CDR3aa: CASSIGAQSIDGYTF

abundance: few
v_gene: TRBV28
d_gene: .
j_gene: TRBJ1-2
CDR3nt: TGTGCCAGCACCCCTTCAGGCACCTTCTATGGCTACACCTTC
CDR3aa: CASTPSGTFYGYTF

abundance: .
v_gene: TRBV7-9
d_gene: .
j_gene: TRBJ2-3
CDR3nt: TGTGCCAGCAGCCCCACTCCCCTAGGCACTAGCACAGATACGCAGTATTTT
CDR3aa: CASSPTPLGTSTDTQYF

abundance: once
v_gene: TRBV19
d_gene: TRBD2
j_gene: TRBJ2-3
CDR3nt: TGTGCCAGTAGTATGACTAGCGGCACAGATACGCAGTATTTT
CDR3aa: CASSMTSGTDTQYF

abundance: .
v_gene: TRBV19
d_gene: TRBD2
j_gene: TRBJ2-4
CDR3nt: TGTGCCAGTAGTATGGTGGCGGGAGGGCCGGGGAACATTCAGTACTTC
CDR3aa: CASSMVAGGPGNIQYF

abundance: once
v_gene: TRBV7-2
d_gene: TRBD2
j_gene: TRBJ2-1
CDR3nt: TGTGCCAGCAGCTTAGTGTGGGCGGGGGGTTACAATGAGCAGTTCTTC
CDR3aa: CASSLVWAGGYNEQFF

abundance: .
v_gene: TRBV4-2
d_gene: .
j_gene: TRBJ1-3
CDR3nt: TGTGCCAGCAGCCAAGATTTACAGTCCTACGGAAACACCATATATTTT
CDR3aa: CASSQDLQSYGNTIYF

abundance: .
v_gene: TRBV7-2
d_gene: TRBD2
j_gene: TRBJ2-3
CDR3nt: TGTGCCAGCACCCCCCCGGGGCGGGGGATCACAGATACGCAGTATTTT
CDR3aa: CASTPPGRGITDTQYF

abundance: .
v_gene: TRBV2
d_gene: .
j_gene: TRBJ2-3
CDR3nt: TGTGCCACCGTGGCGGAGTACCCCACAGATACGCAGTATTTT
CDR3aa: CATVAEYPTDTQYF

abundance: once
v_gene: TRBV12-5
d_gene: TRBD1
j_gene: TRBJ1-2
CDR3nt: TGTGCTAGTGGACGGGACAGGGGGCAACACTATGGCTACACCTTC
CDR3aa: CASGRDRGQHYGYTF

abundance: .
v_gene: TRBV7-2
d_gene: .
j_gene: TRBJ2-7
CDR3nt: TGTGCCAGCAGCTTAGATAACGAGCAGTACTTC
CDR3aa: CASSLDNEQYF

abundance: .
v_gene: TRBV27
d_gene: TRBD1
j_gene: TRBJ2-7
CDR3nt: TGTGCCAGCAGCCGTTCACAGGGGGCCCACATCCTAGACGAGCAGTACTTC
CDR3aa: CASSRSQGAHILDEQYF

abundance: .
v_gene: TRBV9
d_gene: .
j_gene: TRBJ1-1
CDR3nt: TGTGCCAGCAACAACCAGAACACTGAAGCTTTCTTT
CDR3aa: CASNNQNTEAFF

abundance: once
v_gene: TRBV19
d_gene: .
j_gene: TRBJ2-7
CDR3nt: TGTGCCAGTAGTATTTGGGGCGCTGGCTCCTACGAGCAGTACTTC
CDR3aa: CASSIWGAGSYEQYF

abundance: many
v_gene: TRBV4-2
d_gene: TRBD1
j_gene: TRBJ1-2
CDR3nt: TGTGCCAGCAGCCAAGATGGAAGGGGGCAAGGGAACTATGGCTACACCTTC
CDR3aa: CASSQDGRGQGNYGYTF

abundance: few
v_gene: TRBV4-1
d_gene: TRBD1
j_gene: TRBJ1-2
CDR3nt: TGCGCCAGCAGCCGCGGGACAGGGGACGGGGGCTACACCTTC
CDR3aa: CASSRGTGDGGYTF

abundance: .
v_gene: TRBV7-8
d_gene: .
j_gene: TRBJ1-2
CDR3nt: TGTGCCAGCACCCCAGTGGGGGCGGGTGGCTACACCTTC
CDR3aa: CASTPVGAGGYTF

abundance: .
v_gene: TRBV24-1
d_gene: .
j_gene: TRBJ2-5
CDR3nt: TGTGCCACCAGTGATGAGTCAGGGATTGTCGAGACCCAGTACTTC
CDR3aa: CATSDESGIVETQYF

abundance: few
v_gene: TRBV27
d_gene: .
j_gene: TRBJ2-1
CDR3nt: TGTGCCAGCAGCATCCGGGACTTCCCAACTGATGAGCAGTTCTTC
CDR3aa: CASSIRDFPTDEQFF

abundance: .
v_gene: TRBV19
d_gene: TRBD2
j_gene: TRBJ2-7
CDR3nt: TGTGCCAGTAGGACTAGCGGGAGCTCCTACGAGCAGTACTTC
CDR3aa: CASRTSGSSYEQYF

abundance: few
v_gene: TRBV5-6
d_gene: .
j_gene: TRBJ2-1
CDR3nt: TGTGCCAGCACCCTGACAGGATCCTACAATGAGCAGTTCTTC
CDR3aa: CASTLTGSYNEQFF

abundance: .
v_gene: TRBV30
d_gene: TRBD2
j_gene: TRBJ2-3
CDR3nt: TGTGCCTGGGGGACTAGCGGGGTCATGGATACGCAGTATTTT
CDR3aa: CAWGTSGVMDTQYF

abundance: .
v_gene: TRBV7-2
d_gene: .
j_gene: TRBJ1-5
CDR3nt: TGTGCCAGCAGCTTATGGGCGGGGGGCGGTCAGCCCCAGCATTTT
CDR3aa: CASSLWAGGGQPQHF

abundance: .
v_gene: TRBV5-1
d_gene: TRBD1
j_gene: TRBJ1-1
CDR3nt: TGCGCCAGTTTTACCGGGACAGGGGGCACTGAAGCTTTCTTT
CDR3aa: CASFTGTGGTEAFF

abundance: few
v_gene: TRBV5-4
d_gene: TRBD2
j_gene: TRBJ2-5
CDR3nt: TGTGCCAGCAGCTCACAACTAGCGGGGTACCAAGAGACCCAGTACTTC
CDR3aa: CASSSQLAGYQETQYF

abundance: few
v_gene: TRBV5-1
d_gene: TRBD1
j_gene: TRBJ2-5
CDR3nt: TGCGCCAGCAGCTACTCCGGGACAGGGGGAGAGACCCAGTACTTC
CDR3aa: CASSYSGTGGETQYF